The 18 T cell receptor beta chains given below trace back to one sample, sequenced in a study of cytomegalovirus exposure and HLA in healthy donors. 60 Vbeta and 13 Jbeta primers were used in PCR. Repertoires were generated with immunoSEQ multiplex PCR, while TCRdb's copy carries only in-frame clones and drops some. The sample has 150,000 to 200,000 clones, more than 75% seen once. Sequenced: PBMCs. The receptors here all came from a woman aged 45-65 years in good health and CMV-seronegative.

This chain uses TRBV11-2 with TRBJ2-3; maybe TRBD1 (5 bases). Germline V CDR1 and CDR2: SGHAT, FQNNGV. V gave up 1 base and J gave up 3 bases, with 11 bases separating them. The CDR3 is 15 residues long. CDR3 coding DNA: TGTGCCAGCAGCTTAGCGGGTCAGGGAACAGATACGCAGTATTTT. Its protein product is CASSLAGQGTDTQYF.

This chain uses TRBV9 with TRBJ2-7; 7 bases are shared with TRBD2. Per the germline V gene, CDR1 is SGDLS and CDR2 is YYNGEE. This CDR3 region has 15 residues. Trimming removed 0 bases from V and 6 bases from J; junction bases left unmatched: 9. CDR3: CASSVGERDVCEQYF. The DNA for the CDR3 is TGTGCCAGCAGCGTAGGGGAGCGGGACGTCTGCGAGCAGTACTTC. The whole variable domain, filled in from reference TRBV9 and TRBJ2-7, reads DSGVTQTPKHLITATGQRVTLRCSPRSGDLSVYWYQQSLDQGLQFLIQYYNGEERAKGNILERFSAQQFPDLHSELNLSSLELGDSALYFCASSVGERDVCEQYFGPGTRLTVT.

This clone showed up just a few times. This chain's CDR3 is CASRGTGLYQPQHF. As DNA, the CDR3 is TGTGCCAGCAGAGGGACAGGGTTGTATCAGCCCCAGCATTTT. The chain recombines TRBV2 with TRBJ1-5; 9 bases fit TRBD1. The ends lost 6 bases at V and 5 bases at J; junction bases unmatched: 5. This CDR3 is 14 amino acids long. Germline values: CDR1 SNHLY, CDR2 FYNNEI.

The J gene is TRBJ2-7, the V gene TRBV29-1; 7 bases are shared with TRBD1. The germline V gene encodes CDR1 SQVTM and CDR2 ANQGSEA. This CDR3 spans 13 amino acids. J gave up 7 bases and V 6 bases, and 12 bases lay outside the gene matches. DNA of the CDR3: TGCAGCGTGGCTCGGGACAGAGCCGGGGAGCAGTACTTC. This gives the protein CSVARDRAGEQYF.

This CDR3 reads CASSYIGNSPLHF. DNA for the CDR3: TGTGCCAGCAGTTACATCGGGAATTCACCCCTCCACTTT. This chain connects TRBV6-6 to TRBJ1-6, with D unresolved. The CDR3 is 13 residues long. Germline CDR1 MNHNY, CDR2 SVGAGI (reference sequence). V lost 2 bases and J 7 bases, leaving 6 bases between the germline ends.

This clone appeared once. The V gene is TRBV5-6, the J gene TRBJ2-1; 11 bases align to TRBD1. The CDR3 runs 14 residues. Germline CDR1 and CDR2: SGHDT and YYEEEE. Trimming removed 3 bases from V and 9 bases from J; junction bases left unmatched: 5. The CDR3, as DNA: TGTGCCAGCAGCTCGGACAGGGGGCGTGGTGAGCAGTTCTTC. Its translation: CASSSDRGRGEQFF.

The J gene is TRBJ2-7, the V gene TRBV7-2; weak D call: TRBD1 (7 bases). This CDR3 contains 14 residues. CDR1 SGHTA and CDR2 FQGNSA come from the germline V gene. The germline V and J ends were trimmed by 4 bases and 4 bases, with 14 bases remaining between them. The CDR3 nucleotides read TGTGCCAGCAGCTCGGCGGCAGGGGGGTACGAGCAGTACTTC. It is translated as CASSSAAGGYEQYF. Full variable domain (missing parts from reference TRBV7-2 and TRBJ2-7): GAGVSQSPSNKVTEKGKDVELRCDPISGHTALYWYRQSLGQGLEFLIYFQGNSAPDKSGLPSDRFSAERTGGSVSTLTIQRTQQEDSAVYLCASSSAAGGYEQYFGPGTRLTVT.

This rearrangement joins TRBV4-3 to TRBJ2-3; D is perhaps TRBD2 (7 bases). V lost 0 bases, J lost 2 bases, and 12 bases lay in between. This CDR3 has 16 amino acids. CDR1 is LGHNA and CDR2 is YSLEER in the germline V gene. The CDR3 DNA reads as TGCGCCAGCAGCCAAGATCGCGGGGGCCTCACAGATACGCAGTATTTT. Residues: CASSQDRGGLTDTQYF.

J is TRBJ1-2 and V is TRBV7-2, with D perhaps matching TRBD1 (5 bases). The CDR3 has 16 amino acids. The V gene lost 5 bases and the J gene lost 4 bases, with 20 bases spanning the gap. The germline gives CDR1 SGHTA, CDR2 FQGNSA. CDR3 amino acids: CASSPSLDSGLYGYTF. The DNA for the CDR3 is TGTGCCAGCAGCCCCAGCTTAGATTCAGGGCTCTATGGCTACACCTTC. The complete variable domain, with remaining parts taken from reference TRBV7-2 and TRBJ1-2, reads GAGVSQSPSNKVTEKGKDVELRCDPISGHTALYWYRQSLGQGLEFLIYFQGNSAPDKSGLPSDRFSAERTGGSVSTLTIQRTQQEDSAVYLCASSPSLDSGLYGYTFGSGTRLTVV.

V gene TRBV25-1 combines with J gene TRBJ1-2; no reliable D call. Trimming took off 4 bases at V and 3 bases at J, with 15 bases between the two ends. Germline V gene lookup returns CDR1 MGHDK and CDR2 SYGVNS. The CDR3 loop spans 15 amino acids. The CDR3 coding sequence is TGTGCCAGCAGTGCCCATACACGGGGATACTATGGCTACACCTTC. Its translation is CASSAHTRGYYGYTF.

This rearrangement joins TRBV5-4 to TRBJ2-3, with 9 bases identical to TRBD1. With 6 bases clipped from V and 3 bases from J, the junction kept 8 bases outside the gene matches. The CDR3 consists of 15 residues. Per germline, CDR1 SGHNT and CDR2 YYREEE (reference sequence). This CDR3 reads CASNLQGAETDTQYF. In nucleotides, the CDR3 is TGTGCCAGCAACCTACAGGGGGCGGAGACAGATACGCAGTATTTT.

This rearrangement joins TRBV30 to TRBJ2-1; 9 nucleotides line up with TRBD1. Germline values: CDR1 GTSNPN, CDR2 SVGIG (reference sequence). V shed 7 bases and J 3 bases; nucleotides not matched to a gene: 10. The CDR3 is made up of 15 amino acids. CDR3 amino acids: CAFQTGTGLYNEQFF. In DNA form, the CDR3 reads TGTGCCTTCCAAACCGGGACAGGGCTCTACAATGAGCAGTTCTTC.

This chain uses TRBV5-1 with TRBJ2-7; 7 bases fit TRBD2. Germline CDR1 reads SGHRS; CDR2 reads YFSETQ. V lost 6 bases, J lost 3 bases, and 6 bases stayed unmatched. This CDR3 comprises 13 residues. CDR3 bases: TGCGCCAGCACCTCGGGGGAGGGCTACGAGCAGTACTTC. Protein: CASTSGEGYEQYF.

The CDR3 nucleotides read TGCGCCAGCAGCTATTCGGGACAGGGATTTTGGGAGACCCAGTACTTC. It is translated as CASSYSGQGFWETQYF. The V gene is TRBV5-1, the J gene TRBJ2-5, with TRBD1 matching over 9 bases. The length of the CDR3 is 16 residues. Per the germline V gene, CDR1 is SGHRS and CDR2 is YFSETQ. V lost 3 bases, J lost 5 bases, and 11 bases stayed unmatched.

This clone was detected only once. The V gene is TRBV27, the J gene TRBJ2-2, with 8 bases matching TRBD2. V shed 1 base and J 5 bases; nucleotides not matched to a gene: 12. This CDR3 is built from 18 residues. From germline, CDR1 is MNHEY and CDR2 SMNVEV (reference sequence). CDR3 nucleotides: TGTGCCAGCAGTTTATTTTGGAGCGGGAGCCTTCGAACCGGGGAGCTGTTTTTT. Protein sequence: CASSLFWSGSLRTGELFF.

The chain joins TRBV18 to TRBJ1-6; D is ambiguous. The CDR3 has 14 residues. Germline lookup yields CDR1 KGHSH and CDR2 LQKENI. V was cut by 1 base and J by 5 bases, with 6 bases left in between. The CDR3 sequence: CASSPRRDNSPLHF. CDR3 sequence (DNA): TGTGCCAGCTCACCACGGAGGGATAATTCACCCCTCCACTTT.

J is TRBJ2-5 and V is TRBV14; 9 positions match TRBD1. This CDR3 has 14 amino acids. V was pared by 2 bases and J by 5 bases, with 3 bases of the junction left unmatched. In germline, CDR1 is SGHDN, CDR2 FVKESK. CDR3 sequence reads: CASSQHRGLETQYF. The CDR3 coding sequence is TGTGCCAGCAGCCAACACAGGGGGCTGGAGACCCAGTACTTC.

V gene TRBV30 combines with J gene TRBJ1-2; 8 positions agree with TRBD1. The germline V gene encodes CDR1 GTSNPN and CDR2 SVGIG (reference sequence). This CDR3 region has 15 residues. Trimming at V came to 4 bases and at J to 0 bases, leaving 7 bases not matched to a gene. The CDR3 DNA reads as TGTGCCTGGAACGGACAGGGCCTAGCTAACTATGGCTACACCTTC. This codes for CAWNGQGLANYGYTF.